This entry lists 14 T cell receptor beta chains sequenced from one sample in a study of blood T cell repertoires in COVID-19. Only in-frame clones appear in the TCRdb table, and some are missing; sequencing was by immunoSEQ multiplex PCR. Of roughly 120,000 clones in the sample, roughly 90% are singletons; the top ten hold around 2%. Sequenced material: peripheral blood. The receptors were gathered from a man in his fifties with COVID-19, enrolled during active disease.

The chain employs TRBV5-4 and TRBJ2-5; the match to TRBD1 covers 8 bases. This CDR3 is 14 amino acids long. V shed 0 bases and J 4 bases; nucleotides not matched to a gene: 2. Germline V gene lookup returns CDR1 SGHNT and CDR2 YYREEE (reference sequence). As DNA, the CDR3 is TGTGCCAGCAGCTTGGCCAGGGGGCGAGAGACCCAGTACTTC. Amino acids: CASSLARGRETQYF.

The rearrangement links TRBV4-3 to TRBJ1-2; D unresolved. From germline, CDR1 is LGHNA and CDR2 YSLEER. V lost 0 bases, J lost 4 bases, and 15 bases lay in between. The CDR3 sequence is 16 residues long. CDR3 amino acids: CASSQEVRVEPYGYTF. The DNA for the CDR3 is TGCGCCAGCAGCCAAGAAGTGAGGGTAGAGCCCTATGGCTACACCTTC.

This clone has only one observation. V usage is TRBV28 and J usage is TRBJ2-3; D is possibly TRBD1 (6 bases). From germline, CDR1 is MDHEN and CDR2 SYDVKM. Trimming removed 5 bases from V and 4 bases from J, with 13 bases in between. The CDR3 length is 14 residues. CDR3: CASSLTWTADTQYF. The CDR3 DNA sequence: TGTGCCAGCAGTCTTACCTGGACAGCAGATACGCAGTATTTT.

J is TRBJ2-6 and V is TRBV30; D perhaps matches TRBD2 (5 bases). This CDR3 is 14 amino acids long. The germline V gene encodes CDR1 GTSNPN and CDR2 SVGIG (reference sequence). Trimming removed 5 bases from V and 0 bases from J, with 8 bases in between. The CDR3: CAWDGNSGANVLTF. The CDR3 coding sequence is TGTGCCTGGGACGGGAACTCTGGGGCCAACGTCCTGACTTTC.

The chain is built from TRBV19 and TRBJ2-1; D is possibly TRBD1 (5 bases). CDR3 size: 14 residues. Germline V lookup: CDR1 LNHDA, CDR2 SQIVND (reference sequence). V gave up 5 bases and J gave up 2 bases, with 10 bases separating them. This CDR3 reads CASSSQGPYNEQFF. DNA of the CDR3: TGTGCCAGTAGTTCGCAGGGCCCCTACAATGAGCAGTTCTTC.

The CDR3 DNA reads as TGTGCCAGCAGCTCCGGACTAGCGGGAGGTCCCGAGCAGTACGTC. Its protein product is CASSSGLAGGPEQYV. The chain employs TRBV5-8 and TRBJ2-7; 14 bases agree with TRBD2. This CDR3 is built from 15 residues. V trimming: 3 bases; J trimming: 6 bases; junction bases outside the gene matches: 5. The germline gives CDR1 SGHTS, CDR2 YDEGEE.

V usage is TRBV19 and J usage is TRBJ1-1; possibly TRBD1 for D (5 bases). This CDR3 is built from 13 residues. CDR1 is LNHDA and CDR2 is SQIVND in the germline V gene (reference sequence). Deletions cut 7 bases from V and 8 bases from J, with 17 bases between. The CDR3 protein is CASNSQGFGEAFF. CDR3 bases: TGTGCCAGTAATTCTCAGGGATTCGGGGAAGCTTTCTTT.

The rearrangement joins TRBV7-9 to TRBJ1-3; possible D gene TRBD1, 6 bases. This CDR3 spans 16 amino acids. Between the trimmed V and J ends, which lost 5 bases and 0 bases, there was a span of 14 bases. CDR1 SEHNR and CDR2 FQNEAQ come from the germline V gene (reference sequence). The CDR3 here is CASSQNRDNSGNTIYF. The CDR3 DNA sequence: TGTGCCAGCAGCCAAAACAGGGACAACTCTGGAAACACCATATATTTT.

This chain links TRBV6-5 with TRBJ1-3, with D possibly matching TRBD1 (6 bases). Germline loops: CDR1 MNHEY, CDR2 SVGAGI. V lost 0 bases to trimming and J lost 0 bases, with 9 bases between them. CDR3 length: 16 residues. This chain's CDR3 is CASSYSTGISGNTIYF. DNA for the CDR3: TGTGCCAGCAGTTACTCAACAGGGATCTCTGGAAACACCATATATTTT.

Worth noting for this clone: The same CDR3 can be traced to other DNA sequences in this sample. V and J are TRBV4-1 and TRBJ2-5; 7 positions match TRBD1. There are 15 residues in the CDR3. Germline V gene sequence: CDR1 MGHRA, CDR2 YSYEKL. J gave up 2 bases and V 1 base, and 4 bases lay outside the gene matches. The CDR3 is CASSQGDRDQETQYF. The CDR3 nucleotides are TGCGCCAGCAGCCAAGGCGACAGGGATCAAGAGACCCAGTACTTC.

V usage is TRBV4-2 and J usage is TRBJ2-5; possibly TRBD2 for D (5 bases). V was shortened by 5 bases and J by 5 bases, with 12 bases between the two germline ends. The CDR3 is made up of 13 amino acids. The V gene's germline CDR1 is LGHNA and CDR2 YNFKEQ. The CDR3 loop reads CASSSTSGETQYF. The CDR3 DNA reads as TGTGCCAGCAGCTCTACTAGTGGCGAGACCCAGTACTTC.

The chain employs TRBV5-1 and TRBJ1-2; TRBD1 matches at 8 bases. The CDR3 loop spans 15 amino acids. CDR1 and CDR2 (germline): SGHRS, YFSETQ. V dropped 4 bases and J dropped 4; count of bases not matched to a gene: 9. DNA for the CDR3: TGCGCCAGCAGCCCGCAACAGGGGGAGGGCTATGGCTACACCTTC. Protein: CASSPQQGEGYGYTF.

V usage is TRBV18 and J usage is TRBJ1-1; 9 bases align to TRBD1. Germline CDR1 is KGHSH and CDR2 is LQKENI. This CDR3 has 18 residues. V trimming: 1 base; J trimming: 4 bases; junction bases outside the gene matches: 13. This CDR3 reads CASSPRRTGDVPGTEAFF. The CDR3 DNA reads TGTGCCAGCTCACCACGAAGGACAGGGGACGTGCCGGGCACTGAAGCTTTCTTT.

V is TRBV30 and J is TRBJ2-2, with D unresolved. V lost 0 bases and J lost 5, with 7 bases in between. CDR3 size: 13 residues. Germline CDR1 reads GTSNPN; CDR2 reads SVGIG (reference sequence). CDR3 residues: CAWSVTGTGELFF. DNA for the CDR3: TGTGCCTGGAGTGTCACCGGGACCGGGGAGCTGTTTTTT.